This T cell receptor beta chain was captured in a study of CD8 T cell repertoires and HIV-1 epitope variants. Whole-study context: Tested: three Gag epitope families, Nef HW9 and YT9. Study-level findings and limits: Eight or nine TCR beta clonotypes were antigen-specific, 5 to 7 apparently recognizing autologous or escape variants. Beta chains alone show antigen proliferation, not cytokine profile or function.

Only in-frame clones appear in the TCRdb table, and some are missing; sequencing was by immunoSEQ multiplex PCR. The sample has approximately 5,300 clones, 50% to 80% seen once. This clone was observed once. The antigen is undetermined. Per the germline V gene, CDR1 is SGHDT and CDR2 is YYEEEE. Trimming pared 2 bases from V and 4 bases from J, leaving 12 bases between. The length of the CDR3 is 14 residues. Sequencing was done on a sample of cultured CD8+ T cells derived from PBMCs. This rearrangement joins TRBV5-6 to TRBJ2-5; D may be TRBD1 (5 bases). This TCR derives from a male donor with HIV. Here the CDR3 DNA reads TGTGCCAGCAGCTTCTCTGGGGCTCGAGAGACCCAGTACTTC. This codes for CASSFSGARETQYF.